This T cell receptor (beta chain) was sequenced for a study of shared clonotypes between healthy human individuals. Study-wide background: Two women and three men aged 18 to 49 made up the donors.

Concerning this clone: Its antigen is currently unknown.

CD4+ cells were split into CD45RA+ naive and CD45RA-negative memory subsets. Study-wide results and caveats: The study generally estimated greater richness for naive than memory subsets.

Here immunoSEQ multiplex PCR was the method, and the copy in TCRdb shows in-frame clones only, minus some. This table holds roughly 2,300,000 clones, 92% found once. Germline CDR1 LNHNV, CDR2 YYDKDF (reference sequence). The CDR3 is made up of 19 amino acids. V shed 1 base and J shed 4 bases, with 23 bases lying between them. The rearrangement uses TRBV15 and TRBJ1-5; D might be TRBD1 (5 bases). The clonotype comes from a young man in good health. Some clones in this sample may be carry-over from other donors' samples. The sequencing input was naive CD4+ T cells from PBMCs. Subset denoted: CD45RA+ positively selected. The DNA of the CDR3 is TGTGCCACCAGCAGAGGACTCTCTCCGGGGACCCAGGGAAATCAGCCCCAGCATTTT. The encoded protein is CATSRGLSPGTQGNQPQHF.